The 15 T cell receptor beta chains reported below all come from one sample, sequenced in a study of shared clonotypes between healthy human individuals. The table came from immunoSEQ multiplex PCR; TCRdb's copy has only in-frame clones and leaves some out. The sample yields about 120,000 clones, roughly 70% seen once. Sequencing input: memory CD8+ T cells sorted from blood. The sample's subset: CD45RO+ cells pooled with CCR7-negative TemRA cells. These receptors all come from a woman between 25 and 40 years old in good health.

This clone was seen a few times. The chain employs TRBV9 and TRBJ2-1; TRBD2 might be the D (5 bases). Trimming removed 6 bases from V and 9 bases from J, with 16 bases in between. Per the germline V gene, CDR1 is SGDLS and CDR2 is YYNGEE. The CDR3 is 13 residues long. CDR3 nucleotides: TGTGCCAGCACTAGGACGGCCCGGGGTGAGCAGTTCTTC. Translated: CASTRTARGEQFF.

The chain couples TRBV9 to TRBJ2-7, with TRBD2 as a possible D gene (7 bases). The CDR3 runs 16 residues. The germline V gene encodes CDR1 SGDLS and CDR2 YYNGEE. The V and J ends lost 7 bases and 0 bases respectively, with 20 bases between them. The CDR3 is CASSSGASGYSYEQYF. The CDR3 nucleotides read TGTGCCAGCTCCTCGGGGGCTAGCGGATACTCCTACGAGCAGTACTTC.

The chain carries TRBV15 and TRBJ1-4; tentatively, D is TRBD1 (6 bases). This CDR3 comprises 15 residues. Trimming removed 1 base from V and 7 bases from J, with 13 bases in between. Germline V gene sequence: CDR1 LNHNV, CDR2 YYDKDF (reference sequence). This CDR3 reads CATSRGRGPGEKLFF. The CDR3 nucleotides read TGTGCCACCAGCAGAGGGCGGGGGCCGGGTGAAAAACTGTTTTTT.

The rearrangement links TRBV28 to TRBJ2-3, with 9 bases fitting TRBD2. The CDR3 contains 17 residues. Germline V CDR1 and CDR2: MDHEN, SYDVKM. Trimming at V came to 6 bases and at J to 2 bases, leaving 12 bases not matched to a gene. The CDR3 nucleotides are TGTGCCAGCAGAACCCCCGGGCGGGAGGGGTTCACAGATACGCAGTATTTT. This translates into CASRTPGREGFTDTQYF.

The rearrangement links TRBV18 to TRBJ2-2; the D gene is possibly TRBD2 (5 bases). Between the trimmed V and J ends, which lost 6 bases and 0 bases, there was a span of 17 bases. The length of the CDR3 is 17 residues. Germline lookup yields CDR1 KGHSH and CDR2 LQKENI. The CDR3 is CASSPRGPYANTGELFF. In DNA form, the CDR3 reads TGTGCCAGCTCTCCTCGAGGGCCGTATGCGAACACCGGGGAGCTGTTTTTT.

Remarks on this clone: A read error is the likely source, as a far larger clone sits one nucleotide away. The chain links TRBV13 to TRBJ2-5; D ambiguous. The end of the DNA aligns better with TRBJ2-7, so the J call may be wrong. Germline values: CDR1 PRHDT, CDR2 FYEKMQ (reference sequence). The CDR3 has 12 residues. The CDR3 DNA is TGTGCCAGCAGCTTAGGCGGCTACGAGCAGTACTTC. Its protein is CASSLGGYEQYF.

The V and J genes are TRBV6-6 and TRBJ2-1; 8 bases map to TRBD2. V lost 1 base to trimming and J lost 13 bases; unmatched junction nucleotides: 15. CDR1 and CDR2 (germline): MNHNY, SVGAGI (reference sequence). This CDR3 is built from 16 residues. For the CDR3, the DNA is TGTGCCAGCAGTTACTGGCTAGCGGGCAGGATCCGAGAACAGTTCTTC. Its protein is CASSYWLAGRIREQFF.

The chain employs TRBV10-1 and TRBJ2-3; 8 bases agree with TRBD2. Looked up from germline, CDR1 is WNHNN and CDR2 is SYGVQD (reference sequence). After removal of 3 bases from V and 1 base from J, the junction contained 3 bases not matched to a gene. The CDR3 runs to 15 residues. The CDR3 is CASSDGSGGTDTQYF. In DNA, the CDR3 is TGCGCCAGCAGTGACGGTAGCGGGGGCACAGATACGCAGTATTTT.

The chain joins TRBV19 to TRBJ2-3; unclear D gene. V was clipped by 4 bases and J by 0 bases, with 11 bases between them. Germline CDR1 and CDR2: LNHDA and SQIVND (reference sequence). This CDR3 has 15 amino acids. CDR3 coding DNA: TGTGCCAGTAGTAAGGTAGCTTTTAGCACAGATACGCAGTATTTT. It codes for CASSKVAFSTDTQYF.

The rearrangement uses TRBV20-1 and TRBJ2-3; weak D call: TRBD2 (5 bases). The V and J ends lost 6 bases and 10 bases respectively, with 14 bases between them. Germline V gene sequence: CDR1 DFQATT, CDR2 SNEGSKA (reference sequence). The CDR3 is 11 amino acids. The CDR3 coding sequence is TGCAGTGCACGCGGGCCCCTATCGCAGTATTTT. Protein product: CSARGPLSQYF.

The chain couples TRBV19 to TRBJ1-2, with TRBD1 matching 7 bases. This CDR3 region has 14 residues. After removal of 5 bases from V and 4 bases from J, the junction contained 7 bases not matched to a gene. Germline V gives CDR1 LNHDA, CDR2 SQIVND (reference sequence). The CDR3 region has the DNA TGTGCCAGTAGTCCAGAGACAGGGTCCTATGGCTACACCTTC. As protein: CASSPETGSYGYTF.

The chain recombines TRBV2 with TRBJ2-1; no reliable D call. Germline V gene data show CDR1 as SNHLY and CDR2 as FYNNEI. This CDR3 has 13 amino acids. The ends were cut back, 7 bases at V and 7 bases at J, with 14 bases in the middle. The DNA for the CDR3 is TGTGCCAGCACGTTGGCCCAACGAAATGAGCAGTTCTTC. Translated: CASTLAQRNEQFF. The full variable domain, its missing parts supplied by reference TRBV2 and TRBJ2-1, is EPEVTQTPSHQVTQMGQEVILRCVPISNHLYFYWYRQILGQKVEFLVSFYNNEISEKSEIFDDQFSVERPDGSNFTLKIRSTKLEDSAMYFCASTLAQRNEQFFGPGTRLTVL.

This clone was observed a single time. J is TRBJ1-2 and V is TRBV5-1, with TRBD1 matching 9 bases. The germline V gene has CDR1 SGHRS and CDR2 YFSETQ. V dropped 0 bases and J dropped 7; count of bases not matched to a gene: 7. The CDR3 consists of 15 residues. The CDR3 here is CASSLGDRDLGGYTF. The DNA of the CDR3 is TGCGCCAGCAGCTTGGGGGACAGGGATCTTGGTGGCTACACCTTC.

This chain uses TRBV5-1 with TRBJ2-1; 7 nucleotides line up with TRBD2. Germline V lookup: CDR1 SGHRS, CDR2 YFSETQ. The CDR3 totals 15 residues. After removal of 2 bases from V and 2 bases from J, the junction contained 4 bases not matched to a gene. CDR3 loop: CASSFSSGAYNEQFF. CDR3 DNA: TGCGCCAGCAGCTTTTCAAGCGGGGCCTACAATGAGCAGTTCTTC. Complete variable domain (other parts from reference TRBV5-1 and TRBJ2-1): KAGVTQTPRYLIKTRGQQVTLSCSPISGHRSVSWYQQTPGQGLQFLFEYFSETQRNKGNFPGRFSGRQFSNSRSEMNVSTLELGDSALYLCASSFSSGAYNEQFFGPGTRLTVL.

This clone was picked up one time. It is likely a read error: a sequence one base away is far more abundant. This chain connects TRBV6-1 to TRBJ1-2; 7 bases line up with TRBD1. The V gene's germline CDR1 is MNHNS and CDR2 SASEGT. CDR3 length: 16 amino acids. The CDR3 here is CVSSEMAGQEGGGYTF. The CDR3 DNA reads TGTGTCAGCAGTGAAATGGCAGGACAGGAAGGAGGGGGCTACACCTTC.